A selection of T cell receptor beta chains follows, all from one sample in a study of CD8 T cells in Susac syndrome. TCRdb redid the calling of the immunoSEQ multiplex PCR reads with MiXCR, one entry per CDR3 protein. The repertoire holds roughly 150,000 distinct CDR3 sequences, with 95% as singletons. The sequenced sample was CD8+ T cells from PBMCs. These receptors originate from a human donor with multiple sclerosis. CDR3s include the opening cysteine and the closing phenylalanine or tryptophan. A D gene is named only where the DNA matches it firmly. Where a row states a size, it is once, few, many or the class of an expanded clone; other rows omit it.

>once|-|TRBJ1-1|TRBV29-1
CSVPDSPEAFF
TGCAGCGTTCCGGACAGCCCTGAAGCTTTCTTT
>-|-|TRBJ1-2|TRBV13
CASSSADSLSYGYTF
TGTGCCAGCAGCTCCGCCGACAGCCTAAGCTATGGCTACACCTTC
>-|-|TRBJ1-2|TRBV29-1
CSVQGSPTQQGGGYTF
TGCAGCGTCCAAGGTAGCCCGACACAACAGGGTGGTGGCTACACCTTC
>few|-|TRBJ2-7|TRBV6-2/TRBV6-3
CASSVTYEQYF
TGTGCCAGCAGTGTGACCTACGAGCAGTACTTC
>-|-|TRBJ1-1|TRBV18
CASSRSPKNTEAFF
TGTGCCAGCTCAAGGTCCCCGAAGAACACTGAAGCTTTCTTT
>-|-|TRBJ1-6|TRBV6-6
CASSYSMVVGPLHF
TGTGCCAGCAGTTACTCTATGGTTGTGGGGCCCCTCCACTTT
>-|-|TRBJ2-5|TRBV9
CASSLAVEGETQYF
TGTGCCAGCAGCTTAGCCGTAGAGGGAGAGACCCAGTACTTC
>-|-|TRBJ1-6|TRBV27
CASSRRGHDSPLHF
TGTGCCAGCAGTCGGCGAGGACATGATTCACCCCTCCACTTT
>-|-|TRBJ2-5|TRBV7-9
CASSLVGGRGETQYF
TGTGCCAGCAGCTTAGTCGGGGGTCGGGGAGAGACCCAGTACTTC
>-|TRBD2|TRBJ2-3|TRBV15
CATSRVRTSGTDTQYF
TGTGCCACCAGCAGAGTTCGGACTAGCGGGACAGATACGCAGTATTTT
>-|-|TRBJ1-4|TRBV29-1
CSARGGSTNEKLFF
TGCAGTGCGAGAGGGGGTTCAACTAATGAAAAACTGTTTTTT
>-|TRBD2|TRBJ2-2|TRBV5-4
CASSLAGTSYGELFF
TGTGCCAGCAGCTTGGCCGGGACTAGCTACGGGGAGCTGTTTTTT
>once|-|TRBJ1-2|TRBV29-1
CSAQQGDWAYGYTF
TGCAGCGCCCAACAGGGTGATTGGGCCTATGGCTACACCTTC
>once|-|TRBJ1-1|TRBV29-1
CSVERGFPEAFF
TGCAGCGTTGAAAGGGGATTCCCTGAAGCTTTCTTT
>-|-|TRBJ2-2|TRBV20-1
CSSRASTGELFF
TGCAGTAGCCGGGCTTCAACCGGGGAGCTGTTTTTT
>-|TRBD1|TRBJ2-2|TRBV18
CATAGTGNTGELFF
TGTGCCACCGCCGGGACAGGAAACACCGGGGAGCTGTTTTTT
>-|-|TRBJ2-2|TRBV7-9
CASSSSAPHPDVRSGELFF
TGTGCCAGCAGCTCATCCGCACCCCATCCGGATGTTCGGTCCGGGGAGCTGTTTTTT
>-|-|TRBJ2-7|TRBV3-1
CASSPSTGLTYEQYF
TGTGCCAGCAGCCCCTCCACGGGCCTTACCTACGAGCAGTACTTC
>-|TRBD2|TRBJ2-3|TRBV20-1
CSARGRVRDTQYF
TGCAGTGCCCGAGGGAGGGTTAGGGATACGCAGTATTTT
>-|TRBD2|TRBJ2-7|TRBV7-9
CASRAGGEQYF
TGTGCCAGCAGGGCGGGGGGCGAGCAGTACTTC
>-|TRBD1|TRBJ2-1|TRBV9
CASSWTGGEQFF
TGTGCCAGCAGCTGGACAGGGGGTGAGCAGTTCTTC
>-|TRBD1|TRBJ1-1|TRBV19
CASEPGQGNTEAFF
TGTGCCAGCGAACCGGGACAGGGAAACACTGAAGCTTTCTTT
>-|-|TRBJ2-7|TRBV7-9
CASSPGTEQYF
TGTGCCAGCAGCCCGGGGACCGAGCAGTACTTC
>-|-|TRBJ2-1|TRBV7-2
CASSLGSMDEQFF
TGTGCCAGCAGCTTAGGGTCGATGGATGAGCAGTTCTTC
>-|-|TRBJ2-7|TRBV3-1
CASSQDPGTSYEQYF
TGTGCCAGCAGCCAAGATCCAGGGACTTCCTACGAGCAGTACTTC
>-|-|TRBJ1-4|TRBV9
CASSYRGATNEKLFF
TGTGCCAGCAGTTACAGAGGGGCAACTAATGAAAAACTGTTTTTT
>once|-|TRBJ2-3|TRBV5-6
CASSLFGGGTDTQYF
TGTGCCAGCAGCTTGTTCGGCGGGGGCACAGATACGCAGTATTTT
>-|-|TRBJ2-5|TRBV24-1
CATSEGGTQYF
TGTGCCACCAGTGAGGGAGGGACCCAGTACTTC
>-|-|TRBJ1-1|TRBV7-9
CASSSTRGETEAFF
TGTGCCAGCAGTTCAACCCGGGGCGAAACTGAAGCTTTCTTT
>-|-|TRBJ1-1|TRBV12-3/TRBV12-4
CASSSHRVREAFF
TGTGCCAGCAGCTCCCACAGGGTCCGGGAAGCTTTCTTT
>-|TRBD2|TRBJ2-1|TRBV3-1
CASSQDVGGAHEQFF
TGTGCCAGCAGCCAAGATGTCGGGGGGGCGCATGAGCAGTTCTTC
>-|-|TRBJ2-1|TRBV30
CAWKGYNEQFF
TGTGCCTGGAAGGGCTACAATGAGCAGTTCTTC
>-|TRBD1|TRBJ2-3|TRBV24-1
CATSESTGIGDTQYF
TGTGCCACCAGTGAGTCGACAGGGATAGGAGATACGCAGTATTTT
>-|TRBD1|TRBJ1-2|TRBV11-2
CASSGQGVLYGYTF
TGTGCCAGCAGCGGACAGGGGGTCCTCTATGGCTACACCTTC
>-|TRBD1|TRBJ1-1|TRBV20-1
CSARDPGQGSEAFF
TGCAGTGCTAGAGATCCGGGACAGGGGTCTGAAGCTTTCTTT
>-|-|TRBJ2-3|TRBV6-5
CASGLASADTQYF
TGTGCCAGCGGGCTAGCATCCGCAGATACGCAGTATTTT